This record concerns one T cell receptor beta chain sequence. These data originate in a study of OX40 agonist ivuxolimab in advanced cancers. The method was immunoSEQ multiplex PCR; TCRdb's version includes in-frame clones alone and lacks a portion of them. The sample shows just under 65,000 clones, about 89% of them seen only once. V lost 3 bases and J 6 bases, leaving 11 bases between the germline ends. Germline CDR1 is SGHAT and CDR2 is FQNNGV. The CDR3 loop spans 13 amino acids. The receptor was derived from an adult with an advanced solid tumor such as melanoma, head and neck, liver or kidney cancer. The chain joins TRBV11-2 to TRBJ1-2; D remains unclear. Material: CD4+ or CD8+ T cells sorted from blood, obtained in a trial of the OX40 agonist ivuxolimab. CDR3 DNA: TGTGCCAGCAGCTTCGGACTGACAAATGGCTACACCTTC. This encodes CASSFGLTNGYTF.